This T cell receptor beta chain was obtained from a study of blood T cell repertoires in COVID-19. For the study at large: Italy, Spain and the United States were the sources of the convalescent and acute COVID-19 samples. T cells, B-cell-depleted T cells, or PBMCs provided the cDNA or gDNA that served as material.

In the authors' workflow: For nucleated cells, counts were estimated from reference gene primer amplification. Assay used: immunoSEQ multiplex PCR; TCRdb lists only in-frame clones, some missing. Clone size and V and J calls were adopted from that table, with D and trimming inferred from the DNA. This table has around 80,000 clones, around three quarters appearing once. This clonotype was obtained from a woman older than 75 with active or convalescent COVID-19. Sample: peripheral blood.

CDR3 DNA: TGCAGTGCTAGTAGCGCAGCGGGGGCCTACAATGAGCAGTTCTTC. This sequence encodes CSASSAAGAYNEQFF. The gene calls are TRBV20-1 and TRBJ2-1; 8 nucleotides align to TRBD2. The trim removed 3 bases at V and 2 bases at J, leaving 6 bases unmatched. The length of the CDR3 is 15 residues. CDR1 is DFQATT, CDR2 SNEGSKA, per germline (reference sequence).